A single sample gave rise to the 21 T cell receptor beta chains below, sequenced in a study of CD8 T cells in Susac syndrome. After extraction with the RNeasy kit, about 0.45 to 1 ug of the RNA was reverse transcribed using random hexamers. MiXCR, run by TCRdb on the immunoSEQ multiplex PCR reads, gives a single entry per CDR3 protein. In the table there are around 95,000 distinct CDR3 sequences, nearly 97% of which are singletons. Specimen: CD8+ T cells from PBMCs. These receptors all come from a human donor with Susac syndrome.

This clonotype was recorded only once. V gene TRBV5-1 combines with J gene TRBJ2-5; TRBD1 aligns across 10 bases. Germline lookup yields CDR1 SGHRS and CDR2 YFSETQ. V trimming: 3 bases; J trimming: 4 bases; junction bases outside the gene matches: 6. This CDR3 comprises 15 residues. CDR3 in amino acids: CASSSGTGVGETQYF. For the CDR3, the DNA is TGCGCCAGCAGCTCCGGGACAGGGGTAGGAGAGACCCAGTACTTC.

This chain connects TRBV5-4 to TRBJ1-2; D not resolved. Trimming cost V 4 bases and J 4 bases, with 11 bases left between them. The CDR3 length is 13 residues. Germline CDR1 is SGHNT and CDR2 is YYREEE (reference sequence). The CDR3 DNA reads as TGTGCCAGCAGCGGACTGGCAGGCTATGGCTACACCTTC. Protein: CASSGLAGYGYTF.

V usage is TRBV28 and J usage is TRBJ1-2, with a tentative D call TRBD1 (5 bases). The CDR3 has 14 residues. Trimming cost V 3 bases and J 2 bases, with 10 bases left between them. CDR1 MDHEN and CDR2 SYDVKM come from the germline V gene. CDR3 nucleotides: TGTGCCAGCAGTTTGGGCCAGGGCAACTATGGCTACACCTTC. Protein: CASSLGQGNYGYTF.

The chain links TRBV13 to TRBJ2-7; 10 nucleotides line up with TRBD1. The germline gives CDR1 PRHDT, CDR2 FYEKMQ (reference sequence). V was clipped by 3 bases and J by 5 bases; unmatched bases: 7. The CDR3 has 15 amino acids. Written as DNA, the CDR3 is TGTGCCAGCAGCTTTGGGGACAGGGGCCGCCACGAGCAGTACTTC. Translation gives CASSFGDRGRHEQYF. Supplemented by reference TRBV13 and TRBJ2-7, the full variable domain reads AAGVIQSPRHLIKEKRETATLKCYPIPRHDTVYWYQQGPGQDPQFLISFYEKMQSDKGSIPDRFSAQQFSDYHSELNMSSLELGDSALYFCASSFGDRGRHEQYFGPGTRLTVT.

The gene calls are TRBV5-6 and TRBJ2-7, with 7 positions matching TRBD2. Germline lookup yields CDR1 SGHDT and CDR2 YYEEEE. The V gene end was trimmed by 6 bases and the J gene end by 4 bases; junction bases not matched to a gene: 7. The CDR3 totals 13 residues. The CDR3 reads CASTLGLSYEQYF. The CDR3 coding sequence is TGTGCCAGCACCCTGGGACTAAGTTACGAGCAGTACTTC. The full variable domain, in which reference TRBV5-6 and TRBJ2-7 provide the parts outside the CDR3, is DAGVTQSPTHLIKTRGQQVTLRCSPKSGHDTVSWYQQALGQGPQFIFQYYEEEERQRGNFPDRFSGHQFPNYSSELNVNALLLGDSALYLCASTLGLSYEQYFGPGTRLTVT.

This clonotype has a single count. The rearrangement links TRBV18 to TRBJ2-7, with no clear D. The CDR3 is 15 amino acids. V shed 2 bases and J shed 2 bases, with 13 bases lying between them. The V gene's germline CDR1 is KGHSH and CDR2 LQKENI. CDR3 sequence: CASSPEVVRTYEQYF. The CDR3 coding sequence is TGTGCCAGCTCACCAGAGGTTGTCCGGACCTACGAGCAGTACTTC.

The V call is TRBV12-3 or TRBV12-4, the J call TRBJ1-1; D is perhaps TRBD1 (6 bases). This CDR3 contains 13 residues. Trimming took 6 bases from V and 3 from J, leaving 11 bases between them. This CDR3 reads CASSEGDYTEAFF. Here the CDR3 DNA reads TGTGCCAGCAGCGAGGGGGATTACACTGAAGCTTTCTTT.

The chain combines TRBV4-1 with TRBJ2-5; possibly TRBD1 for D (6 bases). Germline values: CDR1 MGHRA, CDR2 YSYEKL. The germline V and J ends were trimmed by 2 bases and 5 bases, with 9 bases remaining between them. The CDR3 covers 13 residues. CDR3 nucleotide sequence: TGCGCCAGCAGCCAACCAGGGGTTGAGACCCAGTACTTC. Its translation: CASSQPGVETQYF.

The chain joins TRBV4-1 to TRBJ2-5; no reliable D call. Germline V gives CDR1 MGHRA, CDR2 YSYEKL. Trimming left V 1 base short and J 2 bases short, with 11 bases between. The CDR3 runs to 15 residues. DNA for the CDR3: TGCGCCAGCAGCCAAGGGCCCAGGCGACAAGAGACCCAGTACTTC. Encoded protein: CASSQGPRRQETQYF.

The chain combines TRBV29-1 with TRBJ2-5; 9 nucleotides line up with TRBD1. CDR3 length equals 15 residues. V lost 3 bases to trimming and J lost 1 base; unmatched junction nucleotides: 6. CDR1 and CDR2 (germline): SQVTM, ANQGSEA. In nucleotides, the CDR3 is TGCAGCGTTGAGGGCGGGACAGGGCTCCAAGAGACCCAGTACTTC. It yields the protein CSVEGGTGLQETQYF.

V and J are TRBV24-1 and TRBJ2-5; no definite D call. V was trimmed by 3 bases and J by 5 bases, leaving 9 bases between them. The germline CDR1 and CDR2 sequences are KGHDR and SFDVKD. This CDR3 comprises 13 residues. CDR3 DNA: TGTGCCACCAGTGATCCACTTAAGGAGACCCAGTACTTC. Translating gives CATSDPLKETQYF.

V gene TRBV15 combines with J gene TRBJ1-2; possibly TRBD1 for D (5 bases). Germline CDR1 reads LNHNV; CDR2 reads YYDKDF (reference sequence). V lost 3 bases, J lost 3 bases, and 23 bases lay in between. This CDR3 is built from 18 residues. The CDR3 sequence is CATSRALGLESGDYGYTF. In nucleotides, the CDR3 is TGTGCCACCAGCAGGGCCCTTGGTTTGGAATCGGGGGACTATGGCTACACCTTC.

J is TRBJ1-4 and V is TRBV2; 9 bases agree with TRBD1. The CDR3 runs 14 residues. V lost 3 bases and J lost 5; bases outside the gene matches: 1. Per the germline V gene, CDR1 is SNHLY and CDR2 is FYNNEI. The CDR3 spells CASSEGQGNEKLFF. CDR3 bases: TGTGCCAGCAGTGAGGGACAGGGAAATGAAAAACTGTTTTTT. The variable domain in full, completed from reference TRBV2 and TRBJ1-4, reads EPEVTQTPSHQVTQMGQEVILRCVPISNHLYFYWYRQILGQKVEFLVSFYNNEISEKSEIFDDQFSVERPDGSNFTLKIRSTKLEDSAMYFCASSEGQGNEKLFFGSGTQLSVL.

The chain has TRBV6-4 and TRBJ2-1; no clear D gene. V lost 5 bases to trimming and J lost 4 bases, with 15 bases between them. This CDR3 region has 15 residues. CDR1 is MRHNA and CDR2 is SNTAGT in the germline V gene. CDR3 in amino acids: CASSTTATSYNEQFF. The CDR3 DNA reads as TGTGCCAGCAGTACTACTGCAACGTCATACAATGAGCAGTTCTTC.

The rearrangement links TRBV7-6 to TRBJ2-2, with D uncertain. Trimming pared 5 bases from V and 6 bases from J, leaving 19 bases between. The CDR3 totals 16 residues. CDR1 SGHVS and CDR2 FNYEAQ come from the germline V gene. CDR3: CASSRTPDPSPGELFF. CDR3 DNA sequence: TGTGCCAGCAGCCGCACACCGGACCCTTCACCCGGGGAGCTGTTTTTT.

This clonotype appeared a few times. This rearrangement joins TRBV24-1 to TRBJ1-6, with D uncertain. Germline assignment: CDR1 KGHDR and CDR2 SFDVKD. The V end lost 5 bases, the J end lost 7 bases, and 11 bases lay between the germline ends. This CDR3 has 14 amino acids. The CDR3 DNA reads as TGTGCCACCAGTGGAGGGCAGGTCAATTCACCCCTCCACTTT. Protein product: CATSGGQVNSPLHF.

The V gene is TRBV25-1, the J gene TRBJ1-5; D gene unclear. There are 12 residues in the CDR3. The V end was cut by 3 bases, the J end by 5 bases, with 5 bases between. Germline V gene lookup returns CDR1 MGHDK and CDR2 SYGVNS. The CDR3 DNA follows: TGTGCCAGCAGTGAGGGTGATCAGCCCCAGCATTTT. It yields the protein CASSEGDQPQHF.

The chain uses TRBV7-9 and TRBJ1-2; weak D call: TRBD1 (5 bases). The CDR3 loop spans 18 amino acids. Germline V gene data show CDR1 as SEHNR and CDR2 as FQNEAQ (reference sequence). Trimming shortened V by 5 bases and J by 10 bases, and 32 bases separated the two germline ends. CDR3 sequence reads: CASSPPEGPIRGSPFYTF. The CDR3 nucleotides are TGTGCCAGCAGCCCCCCGGAGGGACCTATACGTGGTTCCCCCTTCTACACCTTC.

The chain employs TRBV7-8 and TRBJ1-1, with TRBD1 as a possible D gene (6 bases). In germline, CDR1 is SGHVS, CDR2 FQNEAQ. The V gene lost 6 bases and the J gene lost 3 bases, with 17 bases spanning the gap. This CDR3 is built from 15 residues. CDR3 sequence: CASSSLAGADTEAFF. The DNA for the CDR3 is TGTGCCAGCAGTTCCCTCGCAGGGGCAGACACTGAAGCTTTCTTT.

This clonotype was observed a few times. The rearrangement joins TRBV2 to TRBJ1-1, with TRBD1 identical over 7 bases. In germline, CDR1 is SNHLY, CDR2 FYNNEI. Losses at the gene ends were 8 bases for V and 10 bases for J; bases not matched to a gene: 13. The CDR3 sequence is 13 residues long. The CDR3 loop is CASRQGWDFGAFF. In nucleotides, the CDR3 is TGTGCCAGCCGACAGGGATGGGACTTTGGAGCTTTCTTT.

The rearrangement links TRBV12-3 or TRBV12-4 to TRBJ1-1; D not certain. This CDR3 region has 14 residues. V was clipped by 2 bases and J by 0 bases, with 7 bases between them. The CDR3 sequence is CASSLRTLNTEAFF. CDR3 in DNA: TGTGCCAGCAGTTTACGCACGCTGAACACTGAAGCTTTCTTT.